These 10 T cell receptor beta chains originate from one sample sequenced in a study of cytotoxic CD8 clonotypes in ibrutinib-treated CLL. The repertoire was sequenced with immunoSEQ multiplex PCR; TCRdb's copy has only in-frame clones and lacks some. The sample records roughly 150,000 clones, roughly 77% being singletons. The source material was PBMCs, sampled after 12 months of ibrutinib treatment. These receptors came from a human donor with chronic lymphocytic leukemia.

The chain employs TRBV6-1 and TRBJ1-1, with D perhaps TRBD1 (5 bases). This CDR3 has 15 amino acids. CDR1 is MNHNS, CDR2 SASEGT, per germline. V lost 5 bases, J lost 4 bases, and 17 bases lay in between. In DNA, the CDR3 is TGTGCCAGCAGTATGACAGTACTTGGGGTCACTGAAGCTTTCTTT. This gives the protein CASSMTVLGVTEAFF.

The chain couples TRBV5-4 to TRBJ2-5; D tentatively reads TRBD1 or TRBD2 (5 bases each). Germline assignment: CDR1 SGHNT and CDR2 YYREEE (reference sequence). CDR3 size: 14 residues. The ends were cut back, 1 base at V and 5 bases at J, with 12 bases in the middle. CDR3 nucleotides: TGTGCCAGCAGCTTGTCAGGGAGTACGGAGACCCAGTACTTC. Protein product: CASSLSGSTETQYF.

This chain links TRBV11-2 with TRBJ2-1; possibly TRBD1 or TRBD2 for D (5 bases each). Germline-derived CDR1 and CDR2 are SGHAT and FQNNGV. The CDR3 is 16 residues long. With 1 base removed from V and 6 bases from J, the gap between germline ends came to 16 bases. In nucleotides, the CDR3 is TGTGCCAGCAGCTTAGCCCGCGGGCAGGGTAGCAATGAGCAGTTCTTC. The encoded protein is CASSLARGQGSNEQFF.

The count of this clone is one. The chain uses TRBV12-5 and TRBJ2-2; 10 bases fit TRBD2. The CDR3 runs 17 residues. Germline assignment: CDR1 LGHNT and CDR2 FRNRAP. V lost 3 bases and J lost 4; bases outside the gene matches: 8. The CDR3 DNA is TGTGCTAGTGGTTTCTCTAGCGGGAGATTTGGCACCGGGGAGCTGTTTTTT. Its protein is CASGFSSGRFGTGELFF.

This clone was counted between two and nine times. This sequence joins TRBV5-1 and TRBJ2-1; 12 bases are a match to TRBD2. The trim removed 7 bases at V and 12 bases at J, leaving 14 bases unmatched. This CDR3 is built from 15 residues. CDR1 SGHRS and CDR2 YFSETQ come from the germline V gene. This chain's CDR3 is CASLETSGSSFSQFF. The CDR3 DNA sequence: TGCGCCAGCTTGGAGACTAGCGGGAGTTCCTTTTCGCAGTTCTTC. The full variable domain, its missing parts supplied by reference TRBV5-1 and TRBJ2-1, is KAGVTQTPRYLIKTRGQQVTLSCSPISGHRSVSWYQQTPGQGLQFLFEYFSETQRNKGNFPGRFSGRQFSNSRSEMNVSTLELGDSALYLCASLETSGSSFSQFFGPGTRLTVL.

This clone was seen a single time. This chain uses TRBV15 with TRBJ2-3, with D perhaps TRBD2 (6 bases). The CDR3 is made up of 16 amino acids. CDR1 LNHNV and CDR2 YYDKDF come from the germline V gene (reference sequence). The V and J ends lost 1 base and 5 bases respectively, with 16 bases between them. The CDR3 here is CATSRVGTLGLDTQYF. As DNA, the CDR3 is TGTGCCACCAGCAGAGTCGGGACTCTAGGGTTAGATACGCAGTATTTT.

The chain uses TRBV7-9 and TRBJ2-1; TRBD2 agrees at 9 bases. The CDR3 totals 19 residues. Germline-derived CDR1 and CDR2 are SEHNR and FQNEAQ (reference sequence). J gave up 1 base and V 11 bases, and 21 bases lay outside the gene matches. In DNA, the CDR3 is TGTGCCGGCGCTCGACGGCTAGCGGGATTTTTAAGGTCCTACAATGAGCAGTTCTTC. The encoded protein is CAGARRLAGFLRSYNEQFF.

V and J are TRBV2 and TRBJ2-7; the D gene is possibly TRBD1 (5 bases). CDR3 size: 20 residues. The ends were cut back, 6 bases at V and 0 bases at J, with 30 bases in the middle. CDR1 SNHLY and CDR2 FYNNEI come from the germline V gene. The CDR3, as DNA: TGTGCCAGCAGCGAGAGTAGGACAATTTATAACCCCCTCAGCTCCTACGAGCAGTACTTC. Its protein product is CASSESRTIYNPLSSYEQYF.

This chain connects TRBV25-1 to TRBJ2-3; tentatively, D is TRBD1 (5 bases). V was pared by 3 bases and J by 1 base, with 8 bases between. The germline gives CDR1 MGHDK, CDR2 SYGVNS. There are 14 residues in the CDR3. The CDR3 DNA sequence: TGTGCCAGCAGTGATGTCAGGGGCACAGATACGCAGTATTTT. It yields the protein CASSDVRGTDTQYF.

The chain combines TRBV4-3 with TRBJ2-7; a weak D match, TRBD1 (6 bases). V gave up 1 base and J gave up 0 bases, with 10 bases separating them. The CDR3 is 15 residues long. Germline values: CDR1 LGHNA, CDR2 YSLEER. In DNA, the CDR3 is TGCGCCAGCAGCCAAGGGACAGACCGCTCCTACGAGCAGTACTTC. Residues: CASSQGTDRSYEQYF.